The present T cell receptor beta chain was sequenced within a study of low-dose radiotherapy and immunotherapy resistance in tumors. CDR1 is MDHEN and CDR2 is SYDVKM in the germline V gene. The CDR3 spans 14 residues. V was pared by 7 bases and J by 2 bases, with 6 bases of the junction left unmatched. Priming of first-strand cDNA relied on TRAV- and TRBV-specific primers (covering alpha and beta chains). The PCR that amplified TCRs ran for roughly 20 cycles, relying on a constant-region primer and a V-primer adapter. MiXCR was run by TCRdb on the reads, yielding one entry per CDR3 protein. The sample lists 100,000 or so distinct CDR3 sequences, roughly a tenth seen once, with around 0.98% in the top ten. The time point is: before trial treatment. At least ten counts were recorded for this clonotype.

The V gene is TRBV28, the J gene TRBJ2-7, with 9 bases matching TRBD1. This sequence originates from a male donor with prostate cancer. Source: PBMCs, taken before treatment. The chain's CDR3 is CASIVTGGTYEQYF. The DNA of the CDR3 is TGTGCCAGCATCGTGACAGGGGGGACCTACGAGCAGTACTTC.